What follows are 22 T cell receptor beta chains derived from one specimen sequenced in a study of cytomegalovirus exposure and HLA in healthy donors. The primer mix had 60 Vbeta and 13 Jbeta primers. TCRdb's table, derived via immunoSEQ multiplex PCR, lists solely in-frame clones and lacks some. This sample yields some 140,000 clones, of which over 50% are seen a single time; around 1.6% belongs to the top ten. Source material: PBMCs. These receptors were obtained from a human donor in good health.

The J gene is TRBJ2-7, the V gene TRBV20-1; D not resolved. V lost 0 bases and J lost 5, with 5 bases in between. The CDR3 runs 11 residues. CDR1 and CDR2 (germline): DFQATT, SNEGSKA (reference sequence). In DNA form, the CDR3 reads TGCAGTGCTAGAGATGGAGACGAGCAGTACTTC. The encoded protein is CSARDGDEQYF.

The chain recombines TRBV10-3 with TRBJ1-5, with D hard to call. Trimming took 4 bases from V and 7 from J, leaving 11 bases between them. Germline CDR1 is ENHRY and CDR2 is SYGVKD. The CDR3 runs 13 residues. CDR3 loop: CAISGANWQPQHF. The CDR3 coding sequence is TGTGCCATCAGTGGGGCTAACTGGCAGCCCCAGCATTTT.

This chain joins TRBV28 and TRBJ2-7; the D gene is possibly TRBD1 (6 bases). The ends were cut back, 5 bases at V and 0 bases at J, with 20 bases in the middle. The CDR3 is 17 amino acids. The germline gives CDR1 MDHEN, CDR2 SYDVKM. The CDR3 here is CASSPYRAQRFSYEQYF. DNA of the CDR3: TGTGCCAGCAGTCCCTACAGGGCCCAAAGGTTCTCCTACGAGCAGTACTTC.

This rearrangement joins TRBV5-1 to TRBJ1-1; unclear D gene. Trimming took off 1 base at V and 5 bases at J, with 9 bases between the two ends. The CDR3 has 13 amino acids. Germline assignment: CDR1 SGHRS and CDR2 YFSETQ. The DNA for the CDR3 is TGCGCCAGCAGCTTGTTACCGGGAACTGAAGCTTTCTTT. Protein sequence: CASSLLPGTEAFF.

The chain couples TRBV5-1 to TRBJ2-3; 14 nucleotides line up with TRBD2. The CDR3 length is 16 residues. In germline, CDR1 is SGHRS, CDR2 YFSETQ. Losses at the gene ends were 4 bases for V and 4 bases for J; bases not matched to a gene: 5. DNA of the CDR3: TGCGCCAGCAGCCCCGGGACTAGCGGGAGCCCAGATACGCAGTATTTT. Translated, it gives CASSPGTSGSPDTQYF. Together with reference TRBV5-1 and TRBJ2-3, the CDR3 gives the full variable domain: KAGVTQTPRYLIKTRGQQVTLSCSPISGHRSVSWYQQTPGQGLQFLFEYFSETQRNKGNFPGRFSGRQFSNSRSEMNVSTLELGDSALYLCASSPGTSGSPDTQYFGPGTRLTVL.

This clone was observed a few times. Here the CDR3 DNA reads TGTGCCACCAGCAGAGACGGGAGAGATACGCAGTATTTT. It codes for CATSRDGRDTQYF. The chain uses TRBV15 and TRBJ2-3, with a weak D call TRBD2 (6 bases). Germline CDR1 and CDR2: LNHNV and YYDKDF (reference sequence). The CDR3 has 13 residues. V lost 0 bases, J lost 5 bases, and 6 bases lay in between.

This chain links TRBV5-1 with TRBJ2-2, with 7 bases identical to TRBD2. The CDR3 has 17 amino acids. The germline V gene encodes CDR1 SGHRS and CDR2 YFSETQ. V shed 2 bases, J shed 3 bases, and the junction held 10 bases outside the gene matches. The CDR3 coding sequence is TGCGCCAGCAGCTTAGACAAGGGAGGGCCGCACACCGGGGAGCTGTTTTTT. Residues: CASSLDKGGPHTGELFF.

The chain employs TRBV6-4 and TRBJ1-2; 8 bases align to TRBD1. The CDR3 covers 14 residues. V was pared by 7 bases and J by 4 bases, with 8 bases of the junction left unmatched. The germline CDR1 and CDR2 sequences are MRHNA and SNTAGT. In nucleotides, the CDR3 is TGTGCCAGCACACCCGGACAGGGACGCTATGGCTACACCTTC. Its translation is CASTPGQGRYGYTF.

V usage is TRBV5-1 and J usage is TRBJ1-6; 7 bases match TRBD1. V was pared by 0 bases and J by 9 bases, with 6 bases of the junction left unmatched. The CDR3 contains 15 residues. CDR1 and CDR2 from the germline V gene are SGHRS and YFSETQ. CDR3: CASSLDPGTASPLHF. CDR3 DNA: TGCGCCAGCAGCTTGGACCCAGGGACAGCTTCACCCCTCCACTTT. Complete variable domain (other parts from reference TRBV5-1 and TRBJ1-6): KAGVTQTPRYLIKTRGQQVTLSCSPISGHRSVSWYQQTPGQGLQFLFEYFSETQRNKGNFPGRFSGRQFSNSRSEMNVSTLELGDSALYLCASSLDPGTASPLHFGNGTRLTVT.

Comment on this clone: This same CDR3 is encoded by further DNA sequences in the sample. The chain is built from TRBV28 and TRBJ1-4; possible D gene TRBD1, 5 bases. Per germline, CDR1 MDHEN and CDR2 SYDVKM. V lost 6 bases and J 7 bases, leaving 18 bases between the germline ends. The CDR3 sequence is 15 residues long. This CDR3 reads CASSPLTAGGEKLFF. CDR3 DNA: TGTGCCAGCAGCCCCCTCACCGCGGGGGGTGAAAAACTGTTTTTT.

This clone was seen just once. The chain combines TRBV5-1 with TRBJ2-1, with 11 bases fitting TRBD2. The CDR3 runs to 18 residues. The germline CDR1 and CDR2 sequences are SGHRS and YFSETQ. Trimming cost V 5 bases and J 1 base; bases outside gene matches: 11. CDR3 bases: TGCGCCAGCAGTTTAGCACTAGCGGGAGTTGAGTCCTACAATGAGCAGTTCTTC. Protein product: CASSLALAGVESYNEQFF.

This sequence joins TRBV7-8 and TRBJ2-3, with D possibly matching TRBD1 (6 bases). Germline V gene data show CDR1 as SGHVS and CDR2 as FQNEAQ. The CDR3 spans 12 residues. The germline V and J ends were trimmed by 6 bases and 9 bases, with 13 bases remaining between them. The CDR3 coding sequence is TGTGCCAGCAGTCGCTACCAGGGGACGCAGTATTTT. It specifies CASSRYQGTQYF.

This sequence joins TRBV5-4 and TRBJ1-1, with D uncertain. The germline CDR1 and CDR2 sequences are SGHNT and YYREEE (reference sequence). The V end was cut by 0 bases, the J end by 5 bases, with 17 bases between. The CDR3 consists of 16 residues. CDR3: CASSLGARGESTEAFF. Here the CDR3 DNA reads TGTGCCAGCAGCTTGGGGGCCCGGGGAGAAAGTACTGAAGCTTTCTTT.

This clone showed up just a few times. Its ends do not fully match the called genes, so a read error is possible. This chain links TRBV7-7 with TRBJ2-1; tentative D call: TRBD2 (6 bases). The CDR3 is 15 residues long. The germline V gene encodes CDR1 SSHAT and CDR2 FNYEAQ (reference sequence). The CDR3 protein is CASSSSSASYNEQFF. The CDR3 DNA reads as TGTGCTAGCAGCTCCTCTAGCGCCTCCTACAATGAGCAGTTCTTC.

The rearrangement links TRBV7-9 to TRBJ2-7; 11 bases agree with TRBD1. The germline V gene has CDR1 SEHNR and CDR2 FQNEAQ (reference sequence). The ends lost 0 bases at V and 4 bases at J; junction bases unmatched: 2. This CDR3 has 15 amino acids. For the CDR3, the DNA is TGTGCCAGCAGCTTAGCGGACAGGGGGCTGTACGAGCAGTACTTC. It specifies CASSLADRGLYEQYF.

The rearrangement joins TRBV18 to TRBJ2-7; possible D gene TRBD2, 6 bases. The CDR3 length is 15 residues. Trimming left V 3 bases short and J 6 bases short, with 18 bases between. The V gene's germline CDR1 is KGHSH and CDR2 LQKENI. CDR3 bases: TGTGCCAGCTCACCCCTCGGCCCGCCGGAGGGCGAGCAGTACTTC. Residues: CASSPLGPPEGEQYF.

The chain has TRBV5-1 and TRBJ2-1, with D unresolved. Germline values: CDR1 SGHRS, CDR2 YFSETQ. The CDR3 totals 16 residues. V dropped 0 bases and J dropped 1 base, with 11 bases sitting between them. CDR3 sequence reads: CASSLAVSVSYNEQFF. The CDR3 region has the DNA TGCGCCAGCAGCTTGGCGGTCTCCGTGTCCTACAATGAGCAGTTCTTC.

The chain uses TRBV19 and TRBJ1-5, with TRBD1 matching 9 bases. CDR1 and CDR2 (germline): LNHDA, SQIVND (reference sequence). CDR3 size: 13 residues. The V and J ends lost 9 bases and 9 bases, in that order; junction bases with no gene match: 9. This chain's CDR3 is CASGQGNSWPQHF. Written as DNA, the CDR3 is TGTGCCAGCGGACAGGGGAACTCCTGGCCCCAGCATTTT.

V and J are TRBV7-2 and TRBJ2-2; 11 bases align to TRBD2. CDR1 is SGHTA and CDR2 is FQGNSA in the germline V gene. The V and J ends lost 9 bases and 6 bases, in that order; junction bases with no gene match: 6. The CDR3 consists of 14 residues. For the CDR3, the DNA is TGTGCCAGTCAGACTAGCGGGAATTCCGGGGAGCTGTTTTTT. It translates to CASQTSGNSGELFF.

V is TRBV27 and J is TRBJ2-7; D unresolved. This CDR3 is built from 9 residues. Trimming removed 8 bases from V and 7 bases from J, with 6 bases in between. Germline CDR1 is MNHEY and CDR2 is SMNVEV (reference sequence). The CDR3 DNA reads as TGTGCCAGCTCGAGGGAGCAGTACTTC. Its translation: CASSREQYF.

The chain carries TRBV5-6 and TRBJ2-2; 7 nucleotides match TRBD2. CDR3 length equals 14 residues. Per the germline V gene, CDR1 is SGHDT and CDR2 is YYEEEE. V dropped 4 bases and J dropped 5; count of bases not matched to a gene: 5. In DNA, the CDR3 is TGTGCCAGCAGCGACCGACTAGCAACCGGGGAGCTGTTTTTT. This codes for CASSDRLATGELFF.

The CDR3 reads CASSSLVGVETQYF. CDR3 in DNA: TGTGCCAGCAGCTCCCTCGTGGGAGTGGAGACCCAGTACTTC. V gene TRBV11-3 combines with J gene TRBJ2-5; a possible D gene is TRBD2 (5 bases). This CDR3 is 14 amino acids long. V lost 4 bases and J 5 bases, leaving 14 bases between the germline ends. Germline CDR1 SGHNT, CDR2 YENEEA.